This T cell receptor (beta chain) was documented in a study of blood T cell repertoires in COVID-19. Study-wide background: PBMCs, B-cell-depleted T cells, or T cells were the source of the cDNA or gDNA that made up the material.

The CDR3 sequence is 15 residues long. Germline values: CDR1 SGHDN, CDR2 FVKESK. V trimming: 2 bases; J trimming: 4 bases; junction bases outside the gene matches: 8. In the authors' workflow: Estimation of nucleated cell counts relied on the amplification of reference gene primers. Assay used: immunoSEQ multiplex PCR; TCRdb lists only in-frame clones, some missing. V and J calls and clone size are as listed in that table; D and trimming were resolved from the DNA. Of under 45,000 clones listed, around four fifths are singletons. The origin of this receptor is a human donor in a cohort sampled during active COVID-19. The sequencing input was peripheral blood. The J gene is TRBJ2-7, the V gene TRBV14; TRBD2 agrees at 7 bases. In DNA form, the CDR3 reads TGTGCCAGCAGCCAAATGACTAGCCTAGCGTACGAGCAGTACTTC. Its protein product is CASSQMTSLAYEQYF. Looking up the rest from reference TRBV14 and TRBJ2-7 gives the full variable domain: EAGVTQFPSHSVIEKGQTVTLRCDPISGHDNLYWYRRVMGKEIKFLLHFVKESKQDESGMPNNRFLAERTGGTYSTLKVQPAELEDSGVYFCASSQMTSLAYEQYFGPGTRLTVT.